Listed here are 32 T cell receptor beta chains from one sample, sequenced in a study of early T cells in non-severe SARS-CoV-2 infection. MiXCR was run by TCRdb on the 5' RACE reads, yielding one entry per CDR3 protein. The sample yields around 80,000 distinct CDR3 sequences, approximately 11% seen once. Sequenced here: whole blood, sampled at baseline. These receptors were taken from an adult who was a healthcare worker with PCR-confirmed SARS-CoV-2 infection or an uninfected control (not recorded which).

This clonotype was counted a few times. The chain recombines TRBV7-3 with TRBJ2-3; no definite D call. Germline-derived CDR1 and CDR2 are SGHTA and FQGTGA. The ends were cut back, 5 bases at V and 2 bases at J, with 11 bases in the middle. The CDR3 spans 14 residues. The CDR3 loop is CASSPLGNTDTQYF. As DNA, the CDR3 is TGTGCCAGCAGCCCATTGGGTAACACAGATACGCAGTATTTT.

The rearrangement uses TRBV19 and TRBJ2-3; D gene uncertain. The V gene lost 1 base and the J gene lost 3 bases, with 11 bases spanning the gap. Germline V gene data show CDR1 as LNHDA and CDR2 as SQIVND (reference sequence). The CDR3 is 15 amino acids. Here the CDR3 reads CASSIGGVGTDTQYF. Written as DNA, the CDR3 is TGTGCCAGTAGTATAGGGGGTGTTGGGACAGATACGCAGTATTTT.

The V and J genes are TRBV3-1 and TRBJ1-1; D unresolved. Deletions cut 0 bases from V and 1 base from J, with 9 bases between. The germline gives CDR1 LGHDT, CDR2 YNNKEL (reference sequence). This CDR3 contains 15 residues. The CDR3 here is CASSQEGRGNTEAFF. In DNA form, the CDR3 reads TGTGCCAGCAGCCAAGAGGGGAGAGGGAACACTGAAGCTTTCTTT. Full variable domain (outside the CDR3, taken from reference TRBV3-1 and TRBJ1-1): DTAVSQTPKYLVTQMGNDKSIKCEQNLGHDTMYWYKQDSKKFLKIMFSYNNKELIINETVPNRFSPKSPDKAHLNLHINSLELGDSAVYFCASSQEGRGNTEAFFGQGTRLTVV.

This clonotype appeared a few times. CDR3 coding DNA: TGCAGTGCTACCACCGGGACAGGGGGGGAAAAACTGTTTTTT. Translation gives CSATTGTGGEKLFF. The rearrangement uses TRBV20-1 and TRBJ1-4, with TRBD1 identical over 11 bases. Germline CDR1 is DFQATT and CDR2 is SNEGSKA (reference sequence). Trimming removed 4 bases from V and 8 bases from J; junction bases left unmatched: 6. The CDR3 runs 14 residues.

This clonotype came up a few times. This chain connects TRBV28 to TRBJ2-5; weak D call: TRBD1 (5 bases). Germline CDR1 MDHEN, CDR2 SYDVKM. With 8 bases removed from V and 6 bases from J, the gap between germline ends came to 7 bases. There are 10 residues in the CDR3. CDR3 in amino acids: CASGAQTQYF. DNA of the CDR3: TGTGCCAGCGGGGCCCAGACCCAGTACTTC.

This clonotype has at least ten counts. The chain uses TRBV24-1 and TRBJ2-3, with D possibly being TRBD1 or TRBD2 (5 bases each). This CDR3 region has 13 residues. The germline CDR1 and CDR2 sequences are KGHDR and SFDVKD. Trimming took off 7 bases at V and 2 bases at J, with 9 bases between the two ends. As DNA, the CDR3 is TGTGCCACCAGCCACGGGACCACAGATACGCAGTATTTT. This gives the protein CATSHGTTDTQYF.

This chain uses TRBV28 with TRBJ2-7; D possibly matches TRBD1 or TRBD2 (5 bases each). The CDR3 consists of 16 residues. Germline V lookup: CDR1 MDHEN, CDR2 SYDVKM. Trimming cost V 2 bases and J 0 bases, with 14 bases left between them. The CDR3 reads CASSLPRDRRSYEQYF. The CDR3 coding sequence is TGTGCCAGCAGTTTACCCCGGGACCGTCGCTCCTACGAGCAGTACTTC.

This clonotype has a count of ten or more. The chain links TRBV2 to TRBJ2-7; 10 bases match TRBD1. The CDR3 runs to 16 residues. After removal of 4 bases from V and 4 bases from J, the junction contained 10 bases not matched to a gene. Germline values: CDR1 SNHLY, CDR2 FYNNEI. The CDR3 DNA reads TGTGCCAGCAGTGCCGAGACAGGGGGCCTCTCTTACGAGCAGTACTTC. As protein: CASSAETGGLSYEQYF.

This clonotype was counted a few times. The gene calls are TRBV11-2 and TRBJ2-6; tentatively, D is TRBD1 (6 bases). The length of the CDR3 is 15 residues. CDR1 SGHAT and CDR2 FQNNGV come from the germline V gene. V lost 3 bases, J lost 2 bases, and 8 bases lay in between. For the CDR3, the DNA is TGTGCCAGCAGCTTTCAGGGGACTGGGGCCAACGTCCTGACTTTC. Translated, it gives CASSFQGTGANVLTF. The full variable domain, its missing parts supplied by reference TRBV11-2 and TRBJ2-6, is EAGVAQSPRYKIIEKRQSVAFWCNPISGHATLYWYQQILGQGPKLLIQFQNNGVVDDSQLPKDRFSAERLKGVDSTLKIQPAKLEDSAVYLCASSFQGTGANVLTFGAGSRLTVL.

The chain couples TRBV6-1 to TRBJ1-3, with no clear D. V gave up 4 bases and J gave up 6 bases, with 10 bases separating them. Looked up from germline, CDR1 is MNHNS and CDR2 is SASEGT. The CDR3 spans 13 residues. The CDR3 sequence is CASSARRENTIYF. As DNA, the CDR3 is TGTGCCAGCAGTGCGAGACGGGAAAACACCATATATTTT.

The CDR3 protein is CASSQRLGSEQFF. CDR3 DNA: TGTGCCAGCAGCCAGAGATTGGGAAGTGAGCAGTTCTTC. The chain has TRBV14 and TRBJ2-1; D is unclear. V dropped 3 bases and J dropped 9 bases, with 12 bases sitting between them. The CDR3 sequence is 13 residues long. Germline lookup yields CDR1 SGHDN and CDR2 FVKESK.

This clonotype was seen more than once but under ten times. The CDR3 protein is CASSRAGTGNTIYF. CDR3 coding DNA: TGTGCCAGCAGCCGGGCAGGCACTGGAAACACCATATATTTT. The chain employs TRBV3-1 and TRBJ1-3, with no clear D. The CDR3 length is 14 residues. Trimming removed 4 bases from V and 2 bases from J, with 9 bases in between. Germline assignment: CDR1 LGHDT and CDR2 YNNKEL (reference sequence).

The table lists this clonotype with a few counts. The gene calls are TRBV5-1 and TRBJ2-1; 8 nucleotides align to TRBD2. The trim removed 0 bases at V and 2 bases at J, leaving 4 bases unmatched. Germline-derived CDR1 and CDR2 are SGHRS and YFSETQ. The CDR3 runs to 16 residues. This CDR3 is CASSLGGSGTYNEQFF. The CDR3 nucleotides are TGCGCCAGCAGCTTGGGAGGTAGCGGGACCTACAATGAGCAGTTCTTC. The whole variable domain, filled in from reference TRBV5-1 and TRBJ2-1, reads KAGVTQTPRYLIKTRGQQVTLSCSPISGHRSVSWYQQTPGQGLQFLFEYFSETQRNKGNFPGRFSGRQFSNSRSEMNVSTLELGDSALYLCASSLGGSGTYNEQFFGPGTRLTVL.

V and J are TRBV7-2 and TRBJ2-1; D gene uncertain. The CDR3 has 16 amino acids. With 4 bases removed from V and 0 bases from J, the gap between germline ends came to 13 bases. Looked up from germline, CDR1 is SGHTA and CDR2 is FQGNSA. The CDR3 spells CASSSKRADSYNEQFF. CDR3 sequence (DNA): TGTGCCAGCAGCTCAAAAAGGGCTGACTCCTACAATGAGCAGTTCTTC.

This clonotype was counted a few times. The chain combines TRBV19 with TRBJ1-6, with no clear D. The CDR3 runs to 18 residues. V was pared by 5 bases and J by 0 bases, with 17 bases between. Germline V gene data show CDR1 as LNHDA and CDR2 as SQIVND (reference sequence). The CDR3 DNA reads as TGTGCCAGTAGTTTCTCAGGACCCCACAGCTCCTATAATTCACCCCTCCACTTT. It translates to CASSFSGPHSSYNSPLHF.

Ten or more counts support this clonotype. This chain uses TRBV12-3 or TRBV12-4 with TRBJ2-2; D perhaps matches TRBD2 (7 bases). This CDR3 has 16 amino acids. Trimming removed 3 bases from V and 5 bases from J, with 16 bases in between. The CDR3 nucleotides read TGTGCCAGCAGTTTTAGGGCGGGGGCAAAAACCGGGGAGCTGTTTTTT. Its translation is CASSFRAGAKTGELFF.

This chain connects TRBV10-3 to TRBJ2-1; 10 bases map to TRBD2. This CDR3 has 15 residues. V lost 6 bases, J lost 9 bases, and 11 bases stayed unmatched. Per germline, CDR1 ENHRY and CDR2 SYGVKD. CDR3 coding DNA: TGTGCCATCAGGGCCCTGAGCGGGGGGGCCGGTGAGCAGTTCTTC. It translates to CAIRALSGGAGEQFF.

This clonotype has more than one count but fewer than ten. This chain connects TRBV7-2 to TRBJ2-5; D is possibly TRBD2 (5 bases). The V and J ends lost 3 bases and 1 base respectively, with 12 bases between them. The germline V gene has CDR1 SGHTA and CDR2 FQGNSA. The length of the CDR3 is 15 residues. CDR3 sequence (DNA): TGTGCCAGCAGCTTCCTTCCCCGGGGCCAAGAGACCCAGTACTTC. It is translated as CASSFLPRGQETQYF.

The chain has TRBV18 and TRBJ2-5; TRBD2 might be the D (5 bases). The V gene's germline CDR1 is KGHSH and CDR2 LQKENI. The ends were cut back, 4 bases at V and 0 bases at J, with 9 bases in the middle. The CDR3 runs to 14 residues. The CDR3 nucleotides are TGTGCCAGCTCACTCTGGGGAGACCAAGAGACCCAGTACTTC. This translates into CASSLWGDQETQYF. Using reference TRBV18 and TRBJ2-5 for the parts outside the CDR3, the full variable domain is NAGVMQNPRHLVRRRGQEARLRCSPMKGHSHVYWYRQLPEEGLKFMVYLQKENIIDESGMPKERFSAEFPKEGPSILRIQQVVRGDSAAYFCASSLWGDQETQYFGPGTRLLVL.

This clonotype was counted ten times or more. The chain recombines TRBV18 with TRBJ2-1; maybe TRBD1 (6 bases). The CDR3 length is 15 residues. Germline V gives CDR1 KGHSH, CDR2 LQKENI. Deletions cut 3 bases from V and 7 bases from J, with 16 bases between. For the CDR3, the DNA is TGTGCCAGCTCACCGCCGCGTGACAGGCGGAATGAGCAGTTCTTC. This codes for CASSPPRDRRNEQFF.

V gene TRBV7-2 combines with J gene TRBJ2-3; 7 bases fit TRBD2. V dropped 5 bases and J dropped 3; count of bases not matched to a gene: 5. The CDR3 spans 14 residues. The germline gives CDR1 SGHTA, CDR2 FQGNSA. CDR3 sequence reads: CASSTRTRTDTQYF. CDR3 sequence (DNA): TGTGCCAGCAGCACCCGGACTAGAACAGATACGCAGTATTTT.

This clonotype was detected ten times or more. This chain joins TRBV12-3 or TRBV12-4 and TRBJ1-1; TRBD1 matches 9 bases. The CDR3 length is 12 residues. Unmatched junction bases numbered 3, after V lost 6 bases and J lost 7 bases. The CDR3 sequence: CASRGQGSEAFF. CDR3 DNA: TGTGCCAGCAGGGGACAGGGAAGTGAAGCTTTCTTT.

This clonotype was observed many times. The V call is TRBV5-1, the J call TRBJ2-7; 8 nucleotides align to TRBD1. CDR1 SGHRS and CDR2 YFSETQ come from the germline V gene. V lost 8 bases to trimming and J lost 5 bases; unmatched junction nucleotides: 12. The CDR3 is made up of 14 amino acids. The CDR3 region has the DNA TGCGCCAGTAGCCTCCGGGACAGGAGAAACGAGCAGTACTTC. It encodes CASSLRDRRNEQYF.

V and J are TRBV29-1 and TRBJ2-3, with a tentative D call TRBD1 (6 bases). In germline, CDR1 is SQVTM, CDR2 ANQGSEA. This CDR3 is 12 amino acids long. The ends were cut back, 7 bases at V and 1 base at J, with 9 bases in the middle. The CDR3 region is CSGRQGTDTQYF. The CDR3 nucleotides are TGCAGCGGAAGACAGGGCACAGATACGCAGTATTTT.

The chain uses TRBV6-1 and TRBJ1-2, with 7 bases lining up with TRBD1. CDR3 size: 13 residues. Germline trimming cut 7 bases from V and 7 bases from J; bases unmatched to any gene: 9. CDR1 is MNHNS, CDR2 SASEGT, per germline. CDR3 DNA: TGTGCCAGCATCCTGGACAGGTTGACTGGCTACACCTTC. It specifies CASILDRLTGYTF.

This chain connects TRBV5-1 to TRBJ2-2; D remains ambiguous. This CDR3 comprises 16 residues. V was trimmed by 4 bases and J by 0 bases, leaving 13 bases between them. In germline, CDR1 is SGHRS, CDR2 YFSETQ. The CDR3 DNA reads TGCGCCAGCAGCGCCACTCAGGCCTCGAACACCGGGGAGCTGTTTTTT. This sequence encodes CASSATQASNTGELFF.

This rearrangement joins TRBV6-5 to TRBJ1-2; D remains ambiguous. This CDR3 is 16 amino acids long. Germline loops: CDR1 MNHEY, CDR2 SVGAGI. Trimming took off 6 bases at V and 4 bases at J, with 21 bases between the two ends. CDR3 region: CASSLAAGPEIYGYTF. The DNA of the CDR3 is TGTGCCAGCAGCCTCGCCGCAGGCCCGGAAATCTATGGCTACACCTTC.

The V gene is TRBV20-1, the J gene TRBJ2-1; 16 bases map to TRBD2. Germline CDR1 DFQATT, CDR2 SNEGSKA (reference sequence). The CDR3 is 16 residues long. V gave up 5 bases and J gave up 8 bases; unmatched junction bases: 9. This chain's CDR3 is CSALTGTSGGADEQFF. The CDR3, as DNA: TGCAGTGCTCTCACAGGGACTAGCGGGGGGGCCGATGAGCAGTTCTTC.

This clonotype was detected many times. This chain connects TRBV5-1 to TRBJ2-1; 9 bases fit TRBD1. Germline CDR1 and CDR2: SGHRS and YFSETQ. The V gene end was trimmed by 5 bases and the J gene end by 8 bases; junction bases not matched to a gene: 5. This CDR3 contains 13 residues. DNA of the CDR3: TGCGCCAGCAGACCGGGACAGGGAGATGAGCAGTTCTTC. This codes for CASRPGQGDEQFF.

This chain links TRBV5-1 with TRBJ2-4; either TRBD1 or TRBD2 may fit D (6 bases each). This CDR3 has 15 amino acids. In germline, CDR1 is SGHRS, CDR2 YFSETQ. Trimming took off 0 bases at V and 7 bases at J, with 14 bases between the two ends. Here the CDR3 reads CASSLDGGLMNIQYF. As DNA, the CDR3 is TGCGCCAGCAGCTTGGATGGGGGGCTCATGAACATTCAGTACTTC.

This clonotype has only a few counts. The gene calls are TRBV12-3 or TRBV12-4 and TRBJ2-7; TRBD1 matches at 11 bases. Trimming at V came to 3 bases and at J to 9 bases, leaving 4 bases not matched to a gene. The CDR3 is 13 residues long. CDR3 nucleotide sequence: TGTGCCAGCAGTTTCGGGACAGGGGGTCGGCAGTACTTC. It yields the protein CASSFGTGGRQYF.

This clonotype turned up a few times. The rearrangement joins TRBV6-1 to TRBJ2-7; D is uncertain. Germline V gene data show CDR1 as MNHNS and CDR2 as SASEGT. The V end lost 3 bases, the J end lost 3 bases, and 3 bases lay between the germline ends. The CDR3 extends over 11 amino acids. CDR3 in DNA: TGTGCCAGCAGTGACAGCTACGAGCAGTACTTC. It encodes CASSDSYEQYF.